These T cell receptor beta chains were read from a single sample in a study of shared clonotypes between healthy human individuals. The method was immunoSEQ multiplex PCR; TCRdb's version includes in-frame clones alone and lacks a portion of them. This sample has about 2 million clones, with around 95% found just once. Input material: naive CD4+ T cells sorted from blood. These receptors were taken from a man aged 18 to 29 in good health. Each CDR3 is given with its conserved first and last residue. Part of the rows lack a size; the others show once, few, many or a class for expanded clones.

>NA|TRBV6-5|TRBJ2-7
CASGRGRDEQYF
>NA|TRBV7-9|TRBJ1-3
CASSPSGSGNTIYF
>many|TRBV4-1|TRBJ1-1
CASSQEGHLGTEAFF
>NA|TRBV30|TRBJ2-7
CAWVAGTSGVEQYF
>NA|TRBV5-1|TRBJ2-3
CASSLNRGYTDTQYF
>NA|TRBV28|TRBJ1-2
CASSLGGAGPNYGYTF
>NA|TRBV5-1|TRBJ2-7
CASSLVQGTYEQYF
>NA|TRBV11-3|TRBJ2-5
CASSLGQGSETQYF
>NA|TRBV5-6|TRBJ1-1
CASSLGVFTEAFF
>NA|TRBV5-1|TRBJ2-5
CASSLGDRDRETQYF
>NA|TRBV18|TRBJ1-1
CASSPSTGGGTEAFF
>NA|TRBV6-6|TRBJ2-7
CASSSPTAGGSYEQYF
>NA|TRBV6-5|TRBJ2-1
CASSYGPSLYNEQFF
>NA|TRBV27|TRBJ1-1
CASYNRATEAFF
>NA|TRBV5-1|TRBJ1-2
CASSTGGPNYGYTF
>NA|TRBV29-1|TRBJ1-2
CSATGPANYGYTF
>once|TRBV19|TRBJ2-7
CASSSRGGSPSEQYF
>NA|TRBV7-2|TRBJ2-2
CASSIQQGSVSGELFF
>few|TRBV19|TRBJ2-5
CASSILAGERETQYF
>NA|TRBV7-9|TRBJ2-7
CASSLGEAYEQYF
>NA|TRBV7-8|TRBJ1-6
CASSPGGGLINSPLHF
>NA|TRBV6-5|TRBJ1-1
CASSYSLNTEAFF
>once|TRBV6-5|TRBJ2-7
CASSYSPGAWEQYF
>NA|TRBV5-1|TRBJ2-5
CASSLWDSQETQYF